This T cell receptor (beta chain) was captured in a study of PD-L1 blockade in urothelial cancer. V was cut by 4 bases and J by 3 bases, with 12 bases left in between. The germline CDR1 and CDR2 sequences are SGDLS and YYNGEE. The CDR3 loop spans 14 amino acids. What went into each PCR as a spike was synthetic TCR analog templates. Repertoires were generated with immunoSEQ multiplex PCR, while TCRdb's copy carries only in-frame clones and drops some. Of some 25,000 clones in the sample, approximately 84% were seen once. This material consisted of PBMCs, taken around atezolizumab (anti-PD-L1) treatment. V usage is TRBV9 and J usage is TRBJ2-3, with unresolved D. The clonotype comes from a man between 65 and 85 years old with urothelial cancer. CDR3 DNA: TGTGCCAGCAGCCTACGTCCCTTGACAGATACGCAGTATTTT. Amino acids: CASSLRPLTDTQYF.